A single sample is the source of the 28 T cell receptor beta chains below, sequenced in a study of control samples from healthy donors and cancer patients (dated by TCRdb to the early 2020s). Receptor libraries were prepared by the immunoSEQ multiplex PCR assay. Here the immuneACCESS table is served through TCRdb, limited to in-frame sequences with V and J called. Missing clones are a known gap in these copies; in checked studies unresolved V genes cover under half, and the rest lacks a known reason. In all, the sample holds more than 5,500 clones, and approximately 84% of those were seen once. The biggest ten clones account for approximately 6.6% of the sample. Sequenced: formalin-fixed, paraffin-embedded tissue. The receptors originated from a female donor with lung cancer.

V usage is TRBV11-2 and J usage is TRBJ2-7, with a weak D call TRBD2 (6 bases). Germline CDR1 and CDR2: SGHAT and FQNNGV. V dropped 6 bases and J dropped 2 bases, with 14 bases sitting between them. The CDR3 length is 14 residues. The CDR3 coding sequence is TGTGCCAGCAGTTTAAGCGGGCTAACCTACGAGCAGTACTTC. Its protein is CASSLSGLTYEQYF.

V gene TRBV7-9 combines with J gene TRBJ1-1; D is undetermined. Germline V gene data show CDR1 as SEHNR and CDR2 as FQNEAQ (reference sequence). The CDR3 runs 13 residues. V was cut by 4 bases and J by 6 bases, with 12 bases left in between. The CDR3 bases are TGTGCCAGCAGCTCATCCAGCCACTCTGAAGCTTTCTTT. This codes for CASSSSSHSEAFF.

In its sample, this clone was seen a few times. The chain couples TRBV6-5 to TRBJ1-2, with 8 bases matching TRBD1. Germline loops: CDR1 MNHEY, CDR2 SVGAGI. V lost 0 bases, J lost 7 bases, and 4 bases stayed unmatched. The CDR3 spans 14 residues. CDR3 protein: CASSYSTGAAGYTF. The CDR3, as DNA: TGTGCCAGCAGTTACTCGACAGGGGCTGCTGGCTACACCTTC.

This chain connects TRBV18 to TRBJ2-5; no clear D. This CDR3 comprises 12 residues. V was clipped by 6 bases and J by 5 bases, with 10 bases between them. Germline CDR1 and CDR2: KGHSH and LQKENI. CDR3 protein: CASSRSRETQYF. The CDR3 DNA sequence: TGTGCCAGCTCGCGGTCCCGGGAGACCCAGTACTTC.

The chain combines TRBV28 with TRBJ2-1; 9 bases are shared with TRBD2. Trimming at V came to 7 bases and at J to 0 bases, leaving 7 bases not matched to a gene. Germline V CDR1 and CDR2: MDHEN, SYDVKM. The CDR3 loop spans 16 amino acids. CDR3 sequence reads: CASNPVSGSSYNEQFF. As DNA, the CDR3 is TGTGCCAGCAACCCGGTTAGCGGGAGCTCCTACAATGAGCAGTTCTTC.

V gene TRBV28 combines with J gene TRBJ1-1; weak D call: TRBD1 (6 bases). Trimming left V 6 bases short and J 0 bases short, with 14 bases between. This CDR3 is built from 15 residues. The V gene's germline CDR1 is MDHEN and CDR2 SYDVKM. CDR3 DNA sequence: TGTGCCAGCAGCCCGCCGACAGGTATGAACACTGAAGCTTTCTTT. Translation gives CASSPPTGMNTEAFF.

The chain couples TRBV6-4 to TRBJ2-3; 9 bases map to TRBD2. CDR3 size: 15 residues. V trimming: 5 bases; J trimming: 4 bases; junction bases outside the gene matches: 7. From germline, CDR1 is MRHNA and CDR2 SNTAGT. This chain's CDR3 is CASSPSAGGSDTQYF. The CDR3 nucleotides are TGTGCCAGCAGTCCTTCGGCGGGAGGGTCAGATACGCAGTATTTT.

This clone has just one count. The chain couples TRBV14 to TRBJ1-2, with TRBD1 identical over 7 bases. J was trimmed by 2 bases and V by 2 bases; bases with no gene match: 2. From germline, CDR1 is SGHDN and CDR2 FVKESK. CDR3 length: 14 amino acids. The CDR3 nucleotides are TGTGCCAGCAGCCAATCGGGACAGAACTATGGCTACACCTTC. Its translation is CASSQSGQNYGYTF.

The gene calls are TRBV7-2 and TRBJ2-5; D is unresolved. This CDR3 region has 15 residues. CDR1 is SGHTA, CDR2 FQGNSA, per germline. Trimming took 5 bases from V and 5 from J, leaving 18 bases between them. The CDR3 DNA reads TGTGCCAGCAGCCCCGAGGTGGTAGGGTGGGAGACCCAGTACTTC. Protein sequence: CASSPEVVGWETQYF.

The gene calls are TRBV28 and TRBJ2-3; D is perhaps TRBD2 (6 bases). This CDR3 spans 16 amino acids. Trimming pared 3 bases from V and 6 bases from J, leaving 19 bases between. In germline, CDR1 is MDHEN, CDR2 SYDVKM. The CDR3 DNA sequence: TGTGCCAGCAGTTTTTCCGGGAGTGGGTTTAGGGATACGCAGTATTTT. As protein: CASSFSGSGFRDTQYF.

Worth noting for this clone: A junction end diverges from the germline sequence, so it may reflect a read error. Other DNA sequences in the same sample also yield this CDR3. This chain joins TRBV6-5 and TRBJ2-2; the D gene is possibly TRBD1 (6 bases). Germline lookup yields CDR1 MNHEY and CDR2 SVGAGI. CDR3 length equals 15 residues. This chain's CDR3 is CASSLGTFNTGELFF. CDR3 nucleotides: TGTGCTAGCAGTCTCGGGACATTTAACACCGGGGAGCTGTTTTTT.

This clone appeared a few times. The chain uses TRBV20-1 and TRBJ2-1, with 9 positions matching TRBD2. This CDR3 is 15 amino acids long. Germline assignment: CDR1 DFQATT and CDR2 SNEGSKA (reference sequence). J was trimmed by 6 bases and V by 3 bases; bases with no gene match: 9. The CDR3 bases are TGCAGTGCTAGTCCAGCGGGAGGAAGGGGCAATGAGCAGTTCTTC. It yields the protein CSASPAGGRGNEQFF.

The table lists this clone with a few counts. The V and J genes are TRBV3-1 (or the pseudogene TRBV3-2) and TRBJ1-6; weak D call: TRBD1 (5 bases). V was pared by 1 base and J by 10 bases, with 8 bases between. The CDR3 contains 13 residues. From germline, CDR1 is LGHDT and CDR2 YNNKEL (reference sequence). The CDR3 DNA reads as TGTGCCAGCAGCCAAGGCCGGGGGTCACCCCTCCACTTT. Amino acid sequence: CASSQGRGSPLHF.

In this sample, this clone turned up once. V gene TRBV7-8 combines with J gene TRBJ2-7; D could derive from TRBD1 or TRBD2 (5 bases each). From germline, CDR1 is SGHVS and CDR2 FQNEAQ. The CDR3 covers 14 residues. The ends were cut back, 6 bases at V and 0 bases at J, with 12 bases in the middle. The CDR3 sequence: CASRTGTSSYEQYF. The CDR3 DNA sequence: TGTGCCAGCAGGACCGGGACGAGCTCCTACGAGCAGTACTTC.

This rearrangement joins TRBV18 to TRBJ2-5; TRBD2 matches 8 bases. The CDR3 is made up of 14 amino acids. Germline values: CDR1 KGHSH, CDR2 LQKENI. The V gene end was trimmed by 4 bases and the J gene end by 2 bases; junction bases not matched to a gene: 3. The CDR3 sequence: CASSRSGTQETQYF. The CDR3 DNA sequence: TGTGCCAGCTCACGTAGCGGGACACAAGAGACCCAGTACTTC.

The chain has TRBV12-3 or TRBV12-4 and TRBJ1-5; D call uncertain. V was cut by 5 bases and J by 4 bases, with 6 bases left in between. The CDR3 extends over 12 amino acids. Here the CDR3 DNA reads TGTGCCAGCAGTGACTCAAATCAGCCCCAGCATTTT. It specifies CASSDSNQPQHF.

Written as DNA, the CDR3 is TGTGCCAGCAGCTTAGCGCTGGGGGAGGTCGGGGAGCTGTTTTTT. It encodes CASSLALGEVGELFF. The rearrangement links TRBV7-8 to TRBJ2-2; TRBD2 is a possible D gene (6 bases). The V gene's germline CDR1 is SGHVS and CDR2 FQNEAQ. V was pared by 0 bases and J by 7 bases, with 12 bases between. The CDR3 consists of 15 residues.

This clone has a handful of counts. The rearrangement joins TRBV14 to TRBJ2-1, with D perhaps given as TRBD1 or TRBD2 (5 bases each). The CDR3 is made up of 12 amino acids. The germline V gene encodes CDR1 SGHDN and CDR2 FVKESK. Trimming took off 4 bases at V and 9 bases at J, with 10 bases between the two ends. The CDR3 reads CASSLRGGEQFF. CDR3 DNA: TGTGCCAGCAGCCTACGTGGGGGTGAGCAGTTCTTC. The variable domain in full, completed from reference TRBV14 and TRBJ2-1, reads EAGVTQFPSHSVIEKGQTVTLRCDPISGHDNLYWYRRVMGKEIKFLLHFVKESKQDESGMPNNRFLAERTGGTYSTLKVQPAELEDSGVYFCASSLRGGEQFFGPGTRLTVL.

The V and J genes are TRBV2 and TRBJ2-4, with TRBD2 matching 10 bases. From germline, CDR1 is SNHLY and CDR2 FYNNEI. With 7 bases clipped from V and 0 bases from J, the junction kept 12 bases outside the gene matches. The CDR3 has 18 residues. The CDR3 nucleotides are TGTGCCAGCAAGCAGGCTAGCGGGAGCTCGGTAGCCAAAAACATTCAGTACTTC. This codes for CASKQASGSSVAKNIQYF.

This chain connects TRBV7-2 to TRBJ2-1, with D tentatively TRBD1 or TRBD2 (6 bases each). Trimming took 6 bases from V and 1 from J, leaving 16 bases between them. The CDR3 length is 16 residues. Germline V gene lookup returns CDR1 SGHTA and CDR2 FQGNSA. The CDR3: CASRGWGAESYNEQFF. CDR3 coding DNA: TGTGCCAGCAGGGGTTGGGGGGCGGAATCCTACAATGAGCAGTTCTTC. Full variable domain (outside the CDR3, taken from reference TRBV7-2 and TRBJ2-1): GAGVSQSPSNKVTEKGKDVELRCDPISGHTALYWYRQSLGQGLEFLIYFQGNSAPDKSGLPSDRFSAERTGGSVSTLTIQRTQQEDSAVYLCASRGWGAESYNEQFFGPGTRLTVL.

The V and J genes are TRBV5-4 and TRBJ1-4, with 8 bases matching TRBD1. The germline V gene has CDR1 SGHNT and CDR2 YYREEE (reference sequence). V shed 4 bases and J 6 bases; nucleotides not matched to a gene: 5. The CDR3 runs 14 residues. DNA for the CDR3: TGTGCCAGCAGCCCAGGGACAGGTGATGAAAAACTGTTTTTT. It is translated as CASSPGTGDEKLFF.

The rearrangement links TRBV12-3 or TRBV12-4 to TRBJ1-1, with D unclear. There are 13 residues in the CDR3. The V end was cut by 8 bases, the J end by 0 bases, with 10 bases between. CDR3 coding DNA: TGTGCCAGCTCTTCGGGAGTGAACACTGAAGCTTTCTTT. This sequence encodes CASSSGVNTEAFF.

The CDR3 DNA follows: TGTGCCAGCAGTTTCGGGGACAGGGGTTCTGATATTCCGCAGTATTTT. As protein: CASSFGDRGSDIPQYF. This chain links TRBV6-2 or TRBV6-3 with TRBJ2-3, with 10 bases lining up with TRBD1. Germline trimming cut 4 bases from V and 10 bases from J; bases unmatched to any gene: 14. The CDR3 has 16 amino acids. CDR1 and CDR2 (germline): MNHEY, SVGEGT.

The V and J genes are TRBV7-3 and TRBJ2-1; maybe TRBD1 (6 bases). CDR1 is SGHTA, CDR2 FQGTGA, per germline. V shed 0 bases and J shed 5 bases, with 14 bases lying between them. The CDR3 is 16 amino acids. CDR3 region: CASSLTHGTINNEQFF. In nucleotides, the CDR3 is TGTGCCAGCAGCTTAACCCACGGGACAATAAACAATGAGCAGTTCTTC. Based on the CDR3 plus reference TRBV7-3 and TRBJ2-1, the full variable domain is GAGVSQTPSNKVTEKGKYVELRCDPISGHTALYWYRQSLGQGPEFLIYFQGTGAADDSGLPNDRFFAVRPEGSVSTLKIQRTERGDSAVYLCASSLTHGTINNEQFFGPGTRLTVL.

V and J are TRBV7-2 and TRBJ2-1, with 11 bases lining up with TRBD2. J lost 7 bases, V lost 5 bases, and 10 bases had no gene match. Germline V lookup: CDR1 SGHTA, CDR2 FQGNSA. This CDR3 comprises 16 residues. The CDR3: CASSPSTSGIVNEQFF. CDR3 DNA: TGTGCCAGCAGCCCATCGACTAGCGGGATCGTGAATGAGCAGTTCTTC.

The CDR3 DNA sequence: TGTGCCAGCAGCTTTAGCGGGAGCCACCAAGAGACCCAGTACTTC. Its translation is CASSFSGSHQETQYF. The V gene is TRBV7-2, the J gene TRBJ2-5, with 9 bases that match TRBD2. Germline V gene data show CDR1 as SGHTA and CDR2 as FQGNSA. V was pared by 3 bases and J by 0 bases, with 2 bases of the junction left unmatched. This CDR3 has 15 residues. The complete variable domain, with remaining parts taken from reference TRBV7-2 and TRBJ2-5, reads GAGVSQSPSNKVTEKGKDVELRCDPISGHTALYWYRQSLGQGLEFLIYFQGNSAPDKSGLPSDRFSAERTGGSVSTLTIQRTQQEDSAVYLCASSFSGSHQETQYFGPGTRLLVL.

The gene calls are TRBV11-3 and TRBJ2-1, with unresolved D. This CDR3 spans 13 amino acids. V was trimmed by 3 bases and J by 11 bases, leaving 14 bases between them. CDR1 is SGHNT and CDR2 is YENEEA in the germline V gene. The CDR3 protein is CASSLERRAQQFF. The CDR3 DNA reads TGTGCCAGCAGCTTGGAAAGGAGAGCCCAGCAGTTCTTC.

The chain links TRBV18 to TRBJ2-2; a possible D gene is TRBD2 (5 bases). The CDR3 is 13 amino acids. The ends were cut back, 5 bases at V and 6 bases at J, with 10 bases in the middle. In germline, CDR1 is KGHSH, CDR2 LQKENI. The CDR3 protein is CASSKRGSGELFF. CDR3 nucleotide sequence: TGTGCCAGCTCAAAACGGGGTTCCGGGGAGCTGTTTTTT.